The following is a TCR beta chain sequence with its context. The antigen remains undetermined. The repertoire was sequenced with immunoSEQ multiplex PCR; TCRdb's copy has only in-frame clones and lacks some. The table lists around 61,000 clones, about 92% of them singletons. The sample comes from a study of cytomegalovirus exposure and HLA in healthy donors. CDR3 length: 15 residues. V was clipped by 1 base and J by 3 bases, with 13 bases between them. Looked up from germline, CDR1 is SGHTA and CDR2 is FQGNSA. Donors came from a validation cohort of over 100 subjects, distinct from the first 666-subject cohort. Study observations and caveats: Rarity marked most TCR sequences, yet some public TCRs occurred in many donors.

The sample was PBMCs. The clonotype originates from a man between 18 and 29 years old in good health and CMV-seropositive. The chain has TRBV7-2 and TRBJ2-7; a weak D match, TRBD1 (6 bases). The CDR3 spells CASSLGVDSIYEQYF. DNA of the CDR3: TGTGCCAGCAGCTTAGGGGTGGACAGCATCTACGAGCAGTACTTC.